This T cell receptor (beta chain) was profiled in a study of cytomegalovirus exposure and HLA in healthy donors. This clone turned up a few times. The study ran its PCR with 60 Vbeta and 13 Jbeta primers. The data were produced by immunoSEQ multiplex PCR, yet TCRdb's version contains in-frame clones alone and is incomplete. The data hold about 110,000 clones, with over 65% observed a single time. The CDR3 has 15 residues. J gave up 6 bases and V 4 bases, and 4 bases lay outside the gene matches. The germline CDR1 and CDR2 sequences are MGHDK and SYGVNS. Sequences were obtained from PBMCs. The chain recombines TRBV25-1 with TRBJ2-1; 12 bases line up with TRBD2. The clonotype originates from a woman in her thirties or forties in good health and CMV-seropositive. CDR3 coding DNA: TGTGCCAGCAGTGTAACTAGCGGGGGGTCCAATGAGCAGTTCTTC. Its translation: CASSVTSGGSNEQFF.